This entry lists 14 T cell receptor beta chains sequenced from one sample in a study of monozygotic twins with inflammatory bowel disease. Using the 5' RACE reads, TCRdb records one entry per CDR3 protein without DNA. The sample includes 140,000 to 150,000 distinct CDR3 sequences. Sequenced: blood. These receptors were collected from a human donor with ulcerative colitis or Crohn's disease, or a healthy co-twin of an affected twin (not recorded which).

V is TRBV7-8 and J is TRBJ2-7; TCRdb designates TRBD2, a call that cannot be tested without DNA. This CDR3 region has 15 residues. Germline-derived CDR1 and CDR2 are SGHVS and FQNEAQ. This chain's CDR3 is CASSDGLAGVYEQYF. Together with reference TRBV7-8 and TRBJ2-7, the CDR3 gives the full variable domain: GAGVSQSPRYKVAKRGQDVALRCDPISGHVSLFWYQQALGQGPEFLTYFQNEAQLDKSGLPSDRFFAERPEGSVSTLKIQRTQQEDSAVYLCASSDGLAGVYEQYFGPGTRLTVT.

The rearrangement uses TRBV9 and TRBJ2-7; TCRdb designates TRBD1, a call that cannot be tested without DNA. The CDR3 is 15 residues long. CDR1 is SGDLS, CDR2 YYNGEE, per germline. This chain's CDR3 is CASSVESQGVREQYF.

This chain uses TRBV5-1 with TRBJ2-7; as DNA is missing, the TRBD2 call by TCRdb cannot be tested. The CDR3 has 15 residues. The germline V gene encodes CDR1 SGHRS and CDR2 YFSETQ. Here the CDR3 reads CASSPEPGPRYEQYF.

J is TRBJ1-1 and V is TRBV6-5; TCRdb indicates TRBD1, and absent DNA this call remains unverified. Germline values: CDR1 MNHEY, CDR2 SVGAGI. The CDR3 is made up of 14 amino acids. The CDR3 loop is CASSYLSGRIEAFF.

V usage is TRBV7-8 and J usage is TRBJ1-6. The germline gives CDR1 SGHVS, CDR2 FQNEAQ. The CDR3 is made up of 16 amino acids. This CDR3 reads CASSLVRSSYNSPLHF. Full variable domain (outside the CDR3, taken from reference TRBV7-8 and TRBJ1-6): GAGVSQSPRYKVAKRGQDVALRCDPISGHVSLFWYQQALGQGPEFLTYFQNEAQLDKSGLPSDRFFAERPEGSVSTLKIQRTQQEDSAVYLCASSLVRSSYNSPLHFGNGTRLTVT.

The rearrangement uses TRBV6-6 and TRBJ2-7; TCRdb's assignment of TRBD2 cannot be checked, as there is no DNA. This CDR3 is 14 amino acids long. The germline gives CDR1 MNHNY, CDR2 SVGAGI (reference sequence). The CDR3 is CASAGGSPFYEQYF.

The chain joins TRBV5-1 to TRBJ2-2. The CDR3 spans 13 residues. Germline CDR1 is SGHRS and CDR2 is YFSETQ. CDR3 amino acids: CASSLGYTGELFF.

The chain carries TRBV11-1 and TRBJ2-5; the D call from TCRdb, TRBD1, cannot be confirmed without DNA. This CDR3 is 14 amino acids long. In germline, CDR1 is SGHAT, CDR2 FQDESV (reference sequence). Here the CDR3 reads CRGDRGVMDETQYF.

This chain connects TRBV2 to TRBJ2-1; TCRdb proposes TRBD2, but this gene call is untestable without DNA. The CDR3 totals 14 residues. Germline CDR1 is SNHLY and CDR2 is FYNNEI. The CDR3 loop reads CASFSGLAGAEQFF.

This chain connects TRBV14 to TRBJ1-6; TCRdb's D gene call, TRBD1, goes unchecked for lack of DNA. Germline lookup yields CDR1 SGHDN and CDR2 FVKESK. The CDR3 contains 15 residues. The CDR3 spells CASSQDTGGGSPLHF.

CDR3 loop: CASSVGSGDYGYTF. V and J are TRBV9 and TRBJ1-2. The V gene's germline CDR1 is SGDLS and CDR2 YYNGEE. The CDR3 totals 14 residues.

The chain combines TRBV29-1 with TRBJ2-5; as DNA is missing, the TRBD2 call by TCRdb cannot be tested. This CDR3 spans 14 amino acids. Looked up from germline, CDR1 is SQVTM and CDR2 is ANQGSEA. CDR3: CSVGRLADQETQYF.

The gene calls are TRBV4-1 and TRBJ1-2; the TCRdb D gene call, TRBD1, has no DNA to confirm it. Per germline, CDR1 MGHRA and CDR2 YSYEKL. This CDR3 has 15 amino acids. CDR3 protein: CASSQETGGLAGYTF.

CDR3 sequence reads: CASSEWNTGELFF. The gene calls are TRBV9 and TRBJ2-2. Germline CDR1 and CDR2: SGDLS and YYNGEE. The CDR3 is 13 amino acids.